This T cell receptor beta chain originates from a study of T-cell reconstitution after alpha-beta-depleted transplantation in children. Unique molecular identifiers were incorporated into the prepared TCRbeta library. Via MiXCR, TCRdb re-called the PCR reads, giving one row per CDR3 protein. The table lists around 960,000 distinct CDR3 sequences, 25% to 35% of them singletons. The V gene's germline CDR1 is LGHNA and CDR2 YSLEER. The CDR3 runs to 15 residues. V dropped 0 bases and J dropped 0 bases, with 6 bases sitting between them. Study-level points and caveats: Alpha-beta T cells present about two months after transplant were reported to originate from several hundred expanded graft clones. Day-60 TCRbeta diversity that was high in some patients was derived from surviving recipient T cells and thymic progenitors. After one year, T-cell counts and TCRbeta diversity mostly came from new T cells.

This clonotype was seen a few times. Its specificity is unknown. The starting material was PBMCs, mostly from graft donor cells, obtained 360 days after TCRalphabeta/CD19-depleted stem cell transplant. The chain carries TRBV4-3 and TRBJ2-4, with D hard to call. This sequence was found in a boy younger than two who had a stem cell transplant for SCID, so the T cells may come from the graft donor. The DNA for the CDR3 is TGCGCCAGCAGCCAAGATTGGATAGCCAAAAACATTCAGTACTTC. Translated, it gives CASSQDWIAKNIQYF.